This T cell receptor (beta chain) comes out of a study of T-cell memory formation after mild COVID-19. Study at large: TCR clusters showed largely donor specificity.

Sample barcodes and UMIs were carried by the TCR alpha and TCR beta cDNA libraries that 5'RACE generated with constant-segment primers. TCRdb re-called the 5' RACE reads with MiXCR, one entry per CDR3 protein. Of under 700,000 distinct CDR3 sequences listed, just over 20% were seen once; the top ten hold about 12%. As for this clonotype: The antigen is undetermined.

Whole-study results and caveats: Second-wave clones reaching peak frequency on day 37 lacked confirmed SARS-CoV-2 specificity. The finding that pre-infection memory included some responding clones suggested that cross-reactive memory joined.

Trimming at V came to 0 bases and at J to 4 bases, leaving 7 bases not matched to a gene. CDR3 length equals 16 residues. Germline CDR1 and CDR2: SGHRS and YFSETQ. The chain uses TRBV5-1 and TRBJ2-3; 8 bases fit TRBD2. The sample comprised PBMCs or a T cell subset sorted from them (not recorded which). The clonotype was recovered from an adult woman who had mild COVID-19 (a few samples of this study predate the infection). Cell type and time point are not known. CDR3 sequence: CASSLAAAGEADTQYF. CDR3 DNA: TGCGCCAGCAGCTTGGCGGCAGCGGGAGAGGCAGATACGCAGTATTTT.